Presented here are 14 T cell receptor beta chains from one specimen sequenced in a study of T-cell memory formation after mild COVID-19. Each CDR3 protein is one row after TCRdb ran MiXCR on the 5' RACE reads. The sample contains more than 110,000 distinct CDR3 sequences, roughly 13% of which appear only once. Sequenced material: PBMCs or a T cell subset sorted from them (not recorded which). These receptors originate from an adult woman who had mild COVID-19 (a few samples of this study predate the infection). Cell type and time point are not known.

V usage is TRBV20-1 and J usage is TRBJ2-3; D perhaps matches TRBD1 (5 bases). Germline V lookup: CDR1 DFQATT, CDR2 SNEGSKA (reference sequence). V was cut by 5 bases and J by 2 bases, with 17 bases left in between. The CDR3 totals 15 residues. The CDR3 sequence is CSAGHPQGSTDTQYF. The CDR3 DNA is TGCAGTGCTGGTCACCCCCAGGGCTCCACAGATACGCAGTATTTT.

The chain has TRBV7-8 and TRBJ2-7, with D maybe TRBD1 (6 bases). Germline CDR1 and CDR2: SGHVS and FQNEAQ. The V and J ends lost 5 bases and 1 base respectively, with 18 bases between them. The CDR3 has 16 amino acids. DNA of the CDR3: TGTGCCAGCAGCACGAGGGCAGGACAGACTTCCTACGAGCAGTACTTC. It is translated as CASSTRAGQTSYEQYF.

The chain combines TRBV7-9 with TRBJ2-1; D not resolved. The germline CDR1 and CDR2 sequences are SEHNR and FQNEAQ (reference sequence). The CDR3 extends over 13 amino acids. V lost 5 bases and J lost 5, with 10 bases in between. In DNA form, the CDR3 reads TGTGCCAGCAGCGGGCCTGGCCACAATGAGCAGTTCTTC. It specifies CASSGPGHNEQFF.

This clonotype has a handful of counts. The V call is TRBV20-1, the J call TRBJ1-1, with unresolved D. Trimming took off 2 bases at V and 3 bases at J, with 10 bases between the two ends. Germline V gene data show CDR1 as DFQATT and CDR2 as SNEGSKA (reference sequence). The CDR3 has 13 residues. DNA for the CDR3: TGCAGTGCTAGACGGCCGGGAGACACTGAAGCTTTCTTT. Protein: CSARRPGDTEAFF.

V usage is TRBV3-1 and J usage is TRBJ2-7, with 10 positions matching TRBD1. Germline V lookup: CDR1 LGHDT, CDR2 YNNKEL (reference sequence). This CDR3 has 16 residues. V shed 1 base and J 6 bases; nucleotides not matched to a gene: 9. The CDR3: CASSQVPGQGYAEQYF. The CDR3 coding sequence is TGTGCCAGCAGCCAAGTCCCGGGACAGGGGTATGCCGAGCAGTACTTC.

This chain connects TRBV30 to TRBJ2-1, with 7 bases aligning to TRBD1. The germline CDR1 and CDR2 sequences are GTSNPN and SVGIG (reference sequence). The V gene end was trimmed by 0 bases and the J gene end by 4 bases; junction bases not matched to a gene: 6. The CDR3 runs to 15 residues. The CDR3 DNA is TGTGCCTGGAGTGTAGGAACAGGGGCATACAATGAGCAGTTCTTC. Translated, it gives CAWSVGTGAYNEQFF.

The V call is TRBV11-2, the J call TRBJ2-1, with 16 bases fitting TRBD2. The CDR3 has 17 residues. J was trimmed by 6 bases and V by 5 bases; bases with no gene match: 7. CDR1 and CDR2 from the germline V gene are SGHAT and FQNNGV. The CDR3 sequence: CASSPGTSGGASNEQFF. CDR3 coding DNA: TGTGCCAGCAGCCCCGGGACTAGCGGGGGGGCTTCCAATGAGCAGTTCTTC.

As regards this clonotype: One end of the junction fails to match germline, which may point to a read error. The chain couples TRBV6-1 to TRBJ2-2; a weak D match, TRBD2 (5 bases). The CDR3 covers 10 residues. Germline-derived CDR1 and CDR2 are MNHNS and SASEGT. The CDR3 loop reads CASRAGKLFF. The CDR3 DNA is TGTGCCAGCAGGGCCGGGAAGCTGTTTTTT.

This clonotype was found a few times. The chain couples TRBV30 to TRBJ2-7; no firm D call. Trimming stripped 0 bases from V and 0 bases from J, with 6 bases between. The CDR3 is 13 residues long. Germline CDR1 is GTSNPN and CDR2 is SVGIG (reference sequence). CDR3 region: CAWSVLSSYEQYF. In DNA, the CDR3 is TGTGCCTGGAGTGTACTCAGCTCCTACGAGCAGTACTTC.

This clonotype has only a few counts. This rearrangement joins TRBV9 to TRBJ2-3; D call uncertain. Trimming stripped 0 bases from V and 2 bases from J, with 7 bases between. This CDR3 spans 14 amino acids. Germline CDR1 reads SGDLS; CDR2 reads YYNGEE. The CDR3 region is CASSVAWDTDTQYF. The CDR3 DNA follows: TGTGCCAGCAGCGTAGCATGGGACACAGATACGCAGTATTTT.

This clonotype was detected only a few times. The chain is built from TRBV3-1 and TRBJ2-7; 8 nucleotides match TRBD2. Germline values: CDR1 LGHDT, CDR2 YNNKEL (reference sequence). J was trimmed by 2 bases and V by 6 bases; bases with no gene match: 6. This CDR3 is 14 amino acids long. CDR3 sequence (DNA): TGTGCCAGCAGTCCGGGACTAGGGGCCTACGAGCAGTACTTC. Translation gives CASSPGLGAYEQYF.

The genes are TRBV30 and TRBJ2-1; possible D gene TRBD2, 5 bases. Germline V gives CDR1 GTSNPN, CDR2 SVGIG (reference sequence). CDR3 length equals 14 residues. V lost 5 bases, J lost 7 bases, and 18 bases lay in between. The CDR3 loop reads CAWSTGNGRNEQFF. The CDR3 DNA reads TGTGCCTGGTCAACGGGAAATGGGAGAAATGAGCAGTTCTTC.

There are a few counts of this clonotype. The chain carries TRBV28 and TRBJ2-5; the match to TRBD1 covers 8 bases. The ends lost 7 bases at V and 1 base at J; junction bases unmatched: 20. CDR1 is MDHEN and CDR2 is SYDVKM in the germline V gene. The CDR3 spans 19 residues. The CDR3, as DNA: TGTGCCAGCACTCCTGTGTTGGACAGGGAACCGAAGTTCCAAGAGACCCAGTACTTC. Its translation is CASTPVLDREPKFQETQYF.

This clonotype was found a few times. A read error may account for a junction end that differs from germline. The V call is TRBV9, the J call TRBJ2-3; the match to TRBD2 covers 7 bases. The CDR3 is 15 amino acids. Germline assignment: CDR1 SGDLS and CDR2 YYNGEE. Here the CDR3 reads CASSVSDLGGRATNF. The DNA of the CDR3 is TGTGCCAGCAGCGTCTCCGACTTGGGTGGGAGGGCCACGAATTTT.